This TCR beta chain was captured in a study of T cell responses to AZD1222 COVID-19 vaccine (dated by TCRdb to the early 2020s). About the study as a whole: AZD1222 recipients whose second dose came at about 4 weeks and those whose second dose came at about 12 weeks were combined into one group, since spike-specific TCR depth and breadth did not differ between the two schedules. A total of more than 230 trial participants underwent TCR sequencing, of whom around 200 received two doses of AZD1222 and about 25 received two doses of the MenACWY control vaccine. Trial participants were enrolled by age into subgroups of 18-55, 56-69 and 70-plus years, and around 150, 29 and 61 TCR-sequenced participants, respectively, were included in these subgroups.

This clone was seen only a few times. No cognate antigen has been identified for it. Nothing much larger sits one base from this clone, and base qualities are not available. The CDR3 regions of human TCRbeta chains were analyzed by immunosequencing. On the authors' methods: TCRs in the repertoires were compared against a reference library of SARS-CoV-2-specific TCRs that had been generated with the MIRA antigen-specificity platform. Breadth meant the fraction of unique TCRs that were SARS-CoV-2-associated, whereas depth meant the fraction of total T cells that were SARS-CoV-2-associated. Using the MIRA data, each spike-specific TCR was mapped to the spike region that the TCR reacts to and placed in a CD4 or CD8 class. Log10-transformed breadth and depth values were compared by one-way ANOVA with Sidak's multiple comparisons tests. Sourced from immuneACCESS, this table was stored by TCRdb with only in-frame sequences that have V and J called. A share of the clones is absent; for the studies checked, an unresolved V gene accounts for under half, and the remainder has no known explanation. V and J calls and clone size are copied from that table; D and trimming were computed from the DNA. The sample records roughly 100,000 clones, around 90% of which are singletons. Approximately 22% of the sample goes to the ten largest clones.

Findings and caveats that apply to the study as a whole: No day 14 peak-response samples were available, so repertoires were characterized only after the peak T cell response. Most participants were white British and females outnumbered males, and the authors suggested that clonal diversity may have been underestimated. Conclusions about previously exposed vaccinees are limited, since just five to seven AZD1222 recipients were seropositive for SARS-CoV-2 at baseline. The 56-69-year group was small, and its depth increase did not reach significance, likely because of low power. CD4 TCRs associated with the vaccine covered the entire spike protein, and the dominant responses were in regions 160-218 and 743-854. Reportedly, close to half of the unique spike-specific TCRs recognized epitopes lying outside the regions that are mutated in the B.1.351 and B.1.1.7 variants. A significant rise in spike-specific TCR breadth and depth was observed after two AZD1222 doses relative to day 0 and relative to MenACWY recipients.

The germline ends are 26 bases apart after V is trimmed by 0 bases and J by 8 bases. The CDR3 numbers 19 residues from cysteine through phenylalanine. Here the CDR3 DNA is all that survives: 57 bases in frame from base 1. The germline V gene supplies CDR1 WSHSY and CDR2 SAAADI. In light of the paper, this sample's time point label describes: baseline before first vaccination. Samples from vaccinated people were obtained from the UK trials COV001 and COV002, which included a single-blind randomized controlled phase 2/3 trial of AZD1222 (ChAdOx1 nCoV-19) in healthy adults. For TCRbeta chain sequencing, PBMC samples were collected from trial participants at day 0 and at day 28 after the second dose.

The source is an adult in good health. The sequence joins TRBV10-2 to TRBJ1-3; the D segment cannot be called with confidence. Here the sequenced sample was peripheral blood, taken on day 0 of AZD1222 vaccination. The bases read TGCGCCAGCAGTGAGTCGTTCGACCACATAGTCCCTAATTGGGACACCATATATTTT. This is translated as CASSESFDHIVPNWDTIYF.